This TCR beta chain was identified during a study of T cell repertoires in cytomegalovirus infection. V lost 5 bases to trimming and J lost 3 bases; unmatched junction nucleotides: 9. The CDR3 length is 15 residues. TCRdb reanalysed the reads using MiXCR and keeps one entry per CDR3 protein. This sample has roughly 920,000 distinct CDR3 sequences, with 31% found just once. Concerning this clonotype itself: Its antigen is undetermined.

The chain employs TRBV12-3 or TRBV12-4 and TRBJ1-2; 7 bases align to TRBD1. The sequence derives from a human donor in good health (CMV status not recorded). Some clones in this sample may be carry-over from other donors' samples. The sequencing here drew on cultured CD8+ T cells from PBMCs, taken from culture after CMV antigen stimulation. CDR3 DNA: TGTGCCAGCAGTAACCTGGGACAGACCTACTATGGCTACACCTTC. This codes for CASSNLGQTYYGYTF.